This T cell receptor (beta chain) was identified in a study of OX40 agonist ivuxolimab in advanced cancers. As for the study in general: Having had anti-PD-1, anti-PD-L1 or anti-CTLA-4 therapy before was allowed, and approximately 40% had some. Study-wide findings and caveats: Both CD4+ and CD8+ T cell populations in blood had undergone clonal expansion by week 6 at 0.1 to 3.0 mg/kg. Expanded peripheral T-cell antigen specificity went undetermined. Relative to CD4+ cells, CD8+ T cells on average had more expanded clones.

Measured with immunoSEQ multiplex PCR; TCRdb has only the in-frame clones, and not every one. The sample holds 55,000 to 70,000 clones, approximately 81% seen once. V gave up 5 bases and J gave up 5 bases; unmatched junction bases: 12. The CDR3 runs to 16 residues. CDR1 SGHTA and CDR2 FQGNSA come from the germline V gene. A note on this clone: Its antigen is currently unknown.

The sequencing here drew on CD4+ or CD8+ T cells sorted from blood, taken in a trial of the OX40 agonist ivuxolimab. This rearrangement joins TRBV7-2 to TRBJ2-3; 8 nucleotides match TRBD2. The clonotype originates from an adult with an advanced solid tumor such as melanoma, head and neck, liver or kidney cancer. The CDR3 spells CASSRYLGSGGDTQYF. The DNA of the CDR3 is TGTGCCAGCAGCCGCTACCTGGGGAGCGGGGGAGATACGCAGTATTTT.